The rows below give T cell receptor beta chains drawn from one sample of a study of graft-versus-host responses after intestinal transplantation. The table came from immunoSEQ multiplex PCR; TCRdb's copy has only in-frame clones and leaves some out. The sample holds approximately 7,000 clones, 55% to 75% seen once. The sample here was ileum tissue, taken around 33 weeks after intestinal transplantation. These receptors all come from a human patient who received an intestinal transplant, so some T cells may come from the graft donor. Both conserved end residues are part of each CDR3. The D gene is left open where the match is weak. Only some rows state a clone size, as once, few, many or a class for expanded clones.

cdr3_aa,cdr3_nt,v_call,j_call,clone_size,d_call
CASSPTPTNTGELFF,TGTGCCAGCAGTCCGACTCCGACGAACACCGGGGAGCTGTTTTTT,TRBV5-4,TRBJ2-2,few,NA
CASSEALRGNNEKLFF,TGTGCCAGCAGTGAAGCGCTTCGAGGCAATAATGAAAAACTGTTTTTT,TRBV2,TRBJ1-4,NA,NA
CASSQRQLSGDSPLHF,TGCGCCAGCAGCCAGCGACAGCTTTCGGGTGATTCACCCCTCCACTTT,TRBV4-1,TRBJ1-6,medium-sized,NA
CASRPPGGLSNEQFF,TGTGCCAGCAGGCCCCCGGGGGGCCTATCAAATGAGCAGTTCTTC,TRBV6-1,TRBJ2-1,NA,NA
CASSGRDRTNNEQFF,TGTGCCAGCAGCGGCCGGGACCGAACTAACAATGAGCAGTTCTTC,TRBV9,TRBJ2-1,NA,NA
CASSWGLEVDTQYF,TGCGCCAGCAGCTGGGGACTAGAAGTAGATACGCAGTATTTT,TRBV5-1,TRBJ2-3,NA,TRBD2
CAWSLGVNTEAFF,TGTGCCTGGAGCTTGGGGGTGAACACTGAAGCTTTCTTT,TRBV30,TRBJ1-1,NA,NA
CASSQVLDQPQHF,TGCGCCAGCAGCCAAGTACTAGATCAGCCCCAGCATTTT,TRBV4-1,TRBJ1-5,NA,NA
CASSYSQGRALHF,TGTGCCAGCAGTTACTCACAGGGTAGGGCCCTCCACTTT,TRBV6-5,TRBJ1-6,NA,NA
CASSILGTGGYPVGYTF,TGCGCCAGCAGCATCTTGGGCACAGGGGGCTACCCTGTCGGCTACACCTTC,TRBV4-1,TRBJ1-2,NA,TRBD1
CASTTLAGDFTQYF,TGTGCCAGCACTACACTAGCGGGGGACTTCACCCAGTACTTC,TRBV28,TRBJ2-5,few,TRBD2
CASSLGDYGYTF,TGTGCCAGCAGCTTAGGGGACTATGGCTACACCTTC,TRBV13,TRBJ1-2,NA,NA
CASRLAHPGLSYNEQFF,TGTGCCAGTAGATTAGCCCACCCGGGTCTCTCCTACAATGAGCAGTTCTTC,TRBV19,TRBJ2-1,NA,NA
CASSLAPGRGAFF,TGTGCCAGCAGCTTGGCACCGGGTCGGGGAGCTTTCTTT,TRBV5-4,TRBJ1-1,once,NA
CASSTGGSYSNQPQHF,TGTGCCAGCAGCACCGGAGGGTCTTATAGCAATCAGCCCCAGCATTTT,TRBV5-4,TRBJ1-5,few,NA
CASSGQGLNEKLFF,TGTGCCAGCAGTGGACAGGGCCTTAATGAAAAACTGTTTTTT,TRBV2,TRBJ1-4,NA,TRBD1
CATSRDLSWEITADTQYF,TGTGCCACCAGCAGAGATCTTAGTTGGGAGATCACAGCAGATACGCAGTATTTT,TRBV15,TRBJ2-3,NA,NA
CASSLRGKNTEAFF,TGTGCCAGCAGCTTGCGAGGAAAGAACACTGAAGCTTTCTTT,TRBV5-4,TRBJ1-1,NA,NA
CASSPTSTEGTQYF,TGTGCCAGCTCACCAACAAGCACGGAGGGGACCCAGTACTTC,TRBV18,TRBJ2-5,NA,NA
CASSLGVWTGELFF,TGTGCCAGCAGCTTAGGGGTATGGACCGGGGAGCTGTTTTTT,TRBV7-2,TRBJ2-2,NA,NA
CASVGGGQDTQYF,TGTGCCAGCGTTGGGGGGGGGCAAGATACGCAGTATTTT,TRBV28,TRBJ2-3,few,NA
CAWSVILEGFTLHF,TGTGCCTGGAGTGTCATCCTGGAGGGGTTCACCCTCCACTTT,TRBV30,TRBJ1-6,NA,NA
CASSEVRDQPQHF,TGTGCCAGCAGTGAGGTTAGGGATCAGCCCCAGCATTTT,TRBV2,TRBJ1-5,NA,NA
CASSLGGALNTEAFF,TGTGCCAGCAGCTTGGGAGGGGCATTGAACACTGAAGCTTTCTTT,TRBV5-4,TRBJ1-1,NA,NA
CASSVGRDYQETQYF,TGTGCCAGCAGCGTAGGCAGGGATTACCAAGAGACCCAGTACTTC,TRBV9,TRBJ2-5,NA,NA
CASSFIVQGLAKNIQYF,TGTGCCAGCAGCTTTATAGTACAGGGGCTAGCCAAAAACATTCAGTACTTC,TRBV4-2,TRBJ2-4,once,TRBD1
CASSLERGWNYGYTF,TGTGCCAGCAGCTTAGAACGGGGTTGGAACTATGGCTACACCTTC,TRBV7-9,TRBJ1-2,NA,NA
CASSFSGSTDTQYF,TGTGCCAGCAGCTTCTCGGGGAGCACAGATACGCAGTATTTT,TRBV5-6,TRBJ2-3,NA,NA
CATGGGASPESFF,TGTGCCACGGGGGGAGGGGCCAGCCCCGAGTCCTTCTTT,TRBV6-1,TRBJ1-1,NA,NA
CSVGEGAYNSPLHF,TGCAGCGTTGGTGAAGGGGCCTATAATTCACCCCTCCACTTT,TRBV29-1,TRBJ1-6,NA,NA
CSVEALDSTSTDTQYF,TGCAGCGTTGAAGCCCTGGACTCCACTAGCACAGATACGCAGTATTTT,TRBV29-1,TRBJ2-3,NA,NA
CASSLAGNSPLHF,TGTGCCAGCAGCTTAGCGGGGAATTCACCCCTCCACTTT,TRBV7-9,TRBJ1-6,few,NA
CASSSRGNQPQHF,TGTGCCAGCAGCTCCAGGGGCAATCAGCCCCAGCATTTT,TRBV7-2,TRBJ1-5,NA,NA
CASSWTSGGQETQYF,TGTGCCAGCAGTTGGACTAGCGGGGGCCAAGAGACCCAGTACTTC,TRBV6-1,TRBJ2-5,NA,TRBD2
CASSTSGNQPQHF,TGTGCCAGCAGTACGTCCGGGAATCAGCCCCAGCATTTT,TRBV6-6,TRBJ1-5,NA,NA
CASSLGVRTGSDEQFF,TGTGCCAGCAGTTTGGGTGTACGGACGGGTAGCGATGAGCAGTTCTTC,TRBV28,TRBJ2-1,NA,NA
CASSPDGSGQGTSYGYTF,TGTGCCAGCTCACCGGATGGGTCTGGACAGGGGACTTCTTATGGCTACACCTTC,TRBV18,TRBJ1-2,once,TRBD1
CASSQDPQGSTDTQYF,TGCGCCAGCAGCCAAGATCCCCAGGGCAGCACAGATACGCAGTATTTT,TRBV4-1,TRBJ2-3,NA,NA
CASSLTTERQGKSNYGYTF,TGTGCCAGCAGTTTAACGACAGAGAGACAGGGGAAGTCCAACTATGGCTACACCTTC,TRBV28,TRBJ1-2,few,TRBD1
CASSYSPGETQYF,TGTGCCAGCAGTTACTCTCCGGGAGAGACCCAGTACTTC,TRBV6-5,TRBJ2-5,NA,NA
CASSLGRISGETQYF,TGTGCTAGCAGCTTGGGCCGGATTAGCGGAGAGACCCAGTACTTC,TRBV7-7,TRBJ2-5,NA,NA
CASRPGQGANYGYTF,TGTGCCAGCAGACCCGGACAGGGGGCTAACTATGGCTACACCTTC,TRBV7-6,TRBJ1-2,few,TRBD1
CASSQEPRVNTEAFF,TGTGCCAGCAGCCAAGAACCCAGAGTTAACACTGAAGCTTTCTTT,TRBV4-2,TRBJ1-1,NA,NA
CATSRVRGYNQPQHF,TGTGCCACCAGCAGAGTAAGGGGGTACAATCAGCCCCAGCATTTT,TRBV15,TRBJ1-5,few,NA
CASRPENQETQYF,TGTGCCAGCAGGCCAGAAAACCAAGAGACCCAGTACTTC,TRBV27,TRBJ2-5,few,NA
CASSQDGGGNQPQHF,TGCGCCAGCAGCCAAGATGGGGGGGGCAATCAGCCCCAGCATTTT,TRBV4-3,TRBJ1-5,NA,NA
CASSLEVAGGSYNEQFF,TGTGCCAGCAGCTTAGAAGTAGCGGGGGGGTCCTACAATGAGCAGTTCTTC,TRBV7-8,TRBJ2-1,few,TRBD2
CASSFSGMNTEAFF,TGTGCCAGCAGCTTTTCAGGGATGAACACTGAAGCTTTCTTT,TRBV7-9,TRBJ1-1,NA,NA
CASSGTGLDTDTQYF,TGTGCCAGCAGCGGAACAGGGTTGGACACAGATACGCAGTATTTT,TRBV9,TRBJ2-3,few,NA
CASSLDGSEAFF,TGTGCCAGCAGTTTGGACGGTTCTGAAGCTTTCTTT,TRBV6-5,TRBJ1-1,NA,NA
CASSPLIGWDQETQYF,TGTGCCAGCAGTCCCCTTATAGGTTGGGACCAAGAGACCCAGTACTTC,TRBV27,TRBJ2-5,NA,NA
CASSLGLAGVTGELFF,TGTGCCAGCAGCCTGGGACTAGCGGGGGTTACCGGGGAGCTGTTTTTT,TRBV5-4,TRBJ2-2,few,TRBD2
CASSVQEFNYGYTF,TGTGCCAGTAGTGTACAGGAGTTTAACTATGGCTACACCTTC,TRBV19,TRBJ1-2,NA,NA
CASSYGAVDGYTF,TGTGCCAGCAGTTACGGGGCAGTGGATGGCTACACCTTC,TRBV6-5,TRBJ1-2,NA,NA
CASSLSPDYGLAGVLNQETQYF,TGTGCCAGCAGCTTAAGCCCCGATTATGGCCTAGCGGGGGTTCTGAACCAAGAGACCCAGTACTTC,TRBV7-6,TRBJ2-5,NA,TRBD2
CASSDLFLGGDTQYF,TGCGCCAGCAGTGACCTTTTCCTGGGCGGGGATACGCAGTATTTT,TRBV10-1,TRBJ2-3,NA,NA
CASSPRQETQYF,TGTGCCAGCTCACCACGCCAAGAGACCCAGTACTTC,TRBV18,TRBJ2-5,NA,NA
CASSRTSGGVTDTQYF,TGTGCCAGCAGCCGGACTAGCGGGGGGGTCACAGATACGCAGTATTTT,TRBV4-2,TRBJ2-3,few,TRBD2
CASSTQGGQGETQYF,TGTGCCAGCAGCACTCAGGGGGGCCAAGGAGAGACCCAGTACTTC,TRBV27,TRBJ2-5,NA,NA
CASRGQGLSYEQYF,TGCGCCAGCAGGGGACAGGGTCTCTCCTACGAGCAGTACTTC,TRBV5-1,TRBJ2-7,NA,TRBD1